This note documents a single TCR beta chain sequence. The authors' processing: Amplification of reference gene primers provided the estimated nucleated cell counts. TCRdb's table, derived via immunoSEQ multiplex PCR, lists solely in-frame clones and lacks some. V and J calls plus clone size are reproduced from that table; the DNA served to infer D and trimming. The sample includes approximately 210,000 clones, about 88% of them seen just once. This specimen belongs to a study of blood T cell repertoires in COVID-19. Study as a whole: Samples representing acute and convalescent COVID-19 were sourced from the United States, Italy and Spain. The cDNA or gDNA used as material had been derived from T cells, B-cell-depleted T cells, or PBMCs.

The TCR sequence derives from a woman aged 40 to 49 who had recovered from COVID-19. Sequencing was performed on peripheral blood.

CDR3 DNA sequence: TGTGCCAGCAGCGAGGGGCTAGCGGGAGAAGGAGGCACCGGGGAGCTGTTTTTT. Protein: CASSEGLAGEGGTGELFF. This chain links TRBV9 with TRBJ2-2, with 10 positions matching TRBD2. The V gene's germline CDR1 is SGDLS and CDR2 YYNGEE. The CDR3 runs 18 residues. V gave up 3 bases and J gave up 4 bases; unmatched junction bases: 12.